This passage covers 19 T cell receptor delta chains from one sample sequenced in a study of Vδ1+ human thymocytes. General observations from the study: Highly polyclonal TRG and TRD repertoires with Gaussian CDR3 length distributions appeared in thymus.

The antigens for these receptors are not known. The template was reverse-transcribed extracted RNA. Multiplex PCR used pooled V-gene forward primers and a constant-region reverse primer to amplify CDR3s. TCRdb re-identified clones in the multiplex PCR reads via CATT. The profile shows some 25,000 delta-chain clones, about 7% of them singletons. Input material: Vdelta1+ gamma-delta thymocytes from the thymus. Subset: FACS-sorted CD3+ TCRalphabeta- TCRVdelta1+ TCRVdelta2- thymocytes. The receptors derive from a girl under three years old who had congenital heart surgery.

This chain uses TRDV1 with TRDJ1, with 7 bases that match TRDD3. This CDR3 has 19 amino acids. V was pared by 5 bases and J by 0 bases, with 18 bases of the junction left unmatched. The germline CDR1 and CDR2 sequences are TSWWSYY and QGS. DNA of the CDR3: TGTGCTCTTGGGCCCCATCGTACCGTACTGGGGAAGTACACCGATAAACTCATCTTT. This sequence encodes CALGPHRTVLGKYTDKLIF.

The chain carries TRDV1 and TRDJ1, with 8 positions matching TRDD3. Germline assignment: CDR1 TSWWSYY and CDR2 QGS. The CDR3 length is 21 residues. The junction had 28 bases not matched to a gene; V was cut back by 2 bases and J by 8 bases. CDR3 bases: TGTGCTCTTGGGGAAACTCTAGACGGTATTAGGGGACTGGGGGCCCGAGTAAAACTCATCTTT. Residues: CALGETLDGIRGLGARVKLIF.

In regard to this clone: At one end the junction does not follow the germline gene, possibly because of a read error. The chain is built from TRDV1 and TRDJ1, with a tentative D call TRDD2 (5 bases). Germline lookup yields CDR1 TSWWSYY and CDR2 QGS. The CDR3 runs 15 residues. This chain's CDR3 is CALGFLTGTDDKLIF. The CDR3 DNA follows: TGTGCTCTTGGGTTCCTGACGGGAACAGACGATAAACTCATCTTC.

A word on this clone: A read error may explain this, as a much larger clone is one base away. This chain links TRDV2 with TRDJ1; D might be TRDD3 (5 bases). Germline V gene sequence: CDR1 GEAIGNYY, CDR2 EKD. CDR3 length: 16 amino acids. The CDR3 sequence is CAGDTMGYLNTDKLIF. CDR3 DNA: TGTGCCGGTGACACCATGGGGTATCTGAACACCGATAAACTCATCTTT.

Worth noting for this clone: This sample also contains other DNA sequences that code for the same CDR3. This chain joins TRDV1 and TRDJ1; D may be TRDD3 (5 bases). The CDR3 has 18 amino acids. Trimming cost V 1 base and J 4 bases, with 22 bases left between them. Germline V gene lookup returns CDR1 TSWWSYY and CDR2 QGS. DNA for the CDR3: TGTGCTCTTGGGGAACCGTCCGAGGGGGCCTATTGCCGCGATAAACTCATCTTT. It specifies CALGEPSEGAYCRDKLIF.

This clone was seen more than once but under ten times. This chain connects TRDV1 to TRDJ1, with TRDD3 matching 12 bases. The CDR3 is 18 residues long. V dropped 2 bases and J dropped 3; count of bases not matched to a gene: 10. CDR1 TSWWSYY and CDR2 QGS come from the germline V gene. This CDR3 is CALGENSYWGIPSDKLIF. CDR3 sequence (DNA): TGTGCTCTTGGGGAAAACTCGTACTGGGGGATACCTTCCGATAAACTCATCTTT.

This clone appeared a few times. The chain carries TRDV1 and TRDJ1; maybe TRDD3 (6 bases). Germline V gene sequence: CDR1 TSWWSYY, CDR2 QGS. The length of the CDR3 is 23 residues. V shed 0 bases and J shed 0 bases, with 32 bases lying between them. The CDR3 loop is CALGELARGVLGSLRWYTDKLIF. CDR3 bases: TGTGCTCTTGGGGAACTGGCCAGAGGGGTACTGGGATCATTACGATGGTACACCGATAAACTCATCTTT.

This clone appeared a few times. This chain connects TRDV1 to TRDJ1; 12 bases map to TRDD3. The CDR3 is 20 residues long. The V gene's germline CDR1 is TSWWSYY and CDR2 QGS. J lost 4 bases, V lost 3 bases, and 18 bases had no gene match. CDR3 DNA sequence: TGTGCTCTTGGGGACGGCCTTCCTACGAACTGGGGGATACTCGGCGATAAACTCATCTTT. Its translation: CALGDGLPTNWGILGDKLIF.

This chain connects TRDV1 to TRDJ1; 10 nucleotides align to TRDD3. Per germline, CDR1 TSWWSYY and CDR2 QGS. This CDR3 comprises 19 residues. The ends lost 0 bases at V and 2 bases at J; junction bases unmatched: 12. CDR3 amino acids: CALGELFRPGDTRTDKLIF. For the CDR3, the DNA is TGTGCTCTTGGGGAACTTTTCCGTCCGGGGGATACGAGGACCGATAAACTCATCTTT.

On this clone: A much larger clonotype is one base distant, so this may be a read error. The rearrangement links TRDV2 to TRDJ1; 11 bases align to TRDD3. V was clipped by 5 bases and J by 0 bases; unmatched bases: 4. Germline V gene lookup returns CDR1 GEAIGNYY and CDR2 EKD. CDR3 length: 15 amino acids. The CDR3 reads CACGPGGYHTDKLIF. In DNA, the CDR3 is TGTGCCTGTGGCCCTGGGGGATACCACACCGATAAACTCATCTTT.

V is TRDV1 and J is TRDJ1; 10 nucleotides align to TRDD3. There are 19 residues in the CDR3. The V gene's germline CDR1 is TSWWSYY and CDR2 QGS. The junction had 14 bases not matched to a gene; V was cut back by 4 bases and J by 0 bases. The CDR3 bases are TGTGCTCTTGGGGGCCCCTTCCCCCTGGGGGATATGTACACCGATAAACTCATCTTT. This codes for CALGGPFPLGDMYTDKLIF.

The table lists this clone with a few counts. The V call is TRDV1, the J call TRDJ1, with 10 bases matching TRDD3. Germline V lookup: CDR1 TSWWSYY, CDR2 QGS. The CDR3 is 22 residues long. V gave up 1 base and J gave up 0 bases; unmatched junction bases: 20. CDR3 in amino acids: CALGEPSLPKMGDTAYTDKLIF. The DNA for the CDR3 is TGTGCTCTTGGGGAACCCAGCCTTCCTAAAATGGGGGATACCGCTTACACCGATAAACTCATCTTT.

As concerns this clone: Sequence at one end of the junction differs from germline and may be a read error. The V and J genes are TRDV1 and TRDJ1; perhaps TRDD2 as D (6 bases). From germline, CDR1 is TSWWSYY and CDR2 QGS. The CDR3 extends over 18 amino acids. CDR3 sequence reads: CALGENPSYREYTDKPIF. CDR3 bases: TGTGCTCTTGGGGAAAACCCCTCCTACAGGGAGTACACCGATAAACCCATCTTT.

A few counts support this clone. The J gene is TRDJ1, the V gene TRDV1; TRDD3 agrees at 7 bases. V was pared by 2 bases and J by 0 bases, with 12 bases of the junction left unmatched. The CDR3 contains 18 residues. Germline V gives CDR1 TSWWSYY, CDR2 QGS. CDR3 sequence (DNA): TGTGCTCTTGGGGAATTACCCGGGCTGGGGGTTCACACCGATAAACTCATCTTT. Its protein is CALGELPGLGVHTDKLIF.

The V gene is TRDV1, the J gene TRDJ1; the match to TRDD3 covers 7 bases. With 1 base clipped from V and 0 bases from J, the junction kept 14 bases outside the gene matches. CDR3 size: 19 residues. The germline V gene encodes CDR1 TSWWSYY and CDR2 QGS. CDR3 residues: CALGERGRWGTLDTDKLIF. CDR3 bases: TGTGCTCTTGGGGAACGGGGCCGGTGGGGGACACTAGACACCGATAAACTCATCTTT.

This clone has just a few counts. The chain combines TRDV2 with TRDJ4, with 8 bases matching TRDD3. Trimming took 3 bases from V and 6 from J; bases not matched to a gene: 17. Germline CDR1 reads GEAIGNYY; CDR2 reads EKD. This CDR3 is built from 16 residues. The chain's CDR3 is CACDLFLYRGIRSLIF. DNA for the CDR3: TGTGCCTGTGACCTGTTTCTGTACCGGGGGATAAGATCCCTGATCTTT.

The J gene call is TRDJ1, but no V gene call exists; no check of the table's D call, TRDD3, against the DNA was made. The CDR3 is made up of 22 amino acids. CDR3 sequence reads: CALGPTALLALLGDRYTDKLIF. CDR3 sequence (DNA): TGTGCTCTTGGGCCAACCGCACTCCTAGCCTTACTGGGGGATCGGTACACCGATAAACTCATCTTT.

This clone was counted a few times. This chain uses TRDV1 with TRDJ1; 8 bases fit TRDD3. The V gene end was trimmed by 3 bases and the J gene end by 0 bases; junction bases not matched to a gene: 18. The length of the CDR3 is 20 residues. Looked up from germline, CDR1 is TSWWSYY and CDR2 is QGS. CDR3 nucleotides: TGTGCTCTTGGGGATCCTATTCCTATTCCCTGGGGGACCTACACCGATAAACTCATCTTT. It encodes CALGDPIPIPWGTYTDKLIF.

By share, this clone ranks as medium-sized (0.01 to 0.1%). The same CDR3 also results from other DNA sequences found in this sample. This chain links TRDV2 with TRDJ2; 7 bases are a match to TRDD3. Germline trimming cut 3 bases from V and 7 bases from J; bases unmatched to any gene: 16. The CDR3 is 17 residues long. Germline CDR1 reads GEAIGNYY; CDR2 reads EKD. The CDR3 DNA is TGTGCCTGTGACCCCAGGGATCAGACTGGGGTAGTAGCACAACTCTTCTTT. As protein: CACDPRDQTGVVAQLFF.